The clone carrying this T cell receptor beta chain has just a few counts. Its cognate antigen is unknown. TCRdb processed the reads anew with MiXCR; each CDR3 protein has one entry. The profile covers about 310,000 distinct CDR3 sequences, with around 25% appearing a single time and roughly 13% taken by the ten largest. Germline lookup yields CDR1 SGHVS and CDR2 FQNEAQ. The CDR3 runs 18 residues. The junction had 15 bases not matched to a gene; V was cut back by 1 base and J by 5 bases. The data derive from a study of T cell repertoires in cytomegalovirus infection. Whole-study context: Recently identified HLA-C-restricted CMV epitopes were among the peptides used. Public TCR beta signatures were indicative of both CMV infection and a matching HLA type. General study findings and limits: Dominant in the ex vivo response were TCR beta clonotypes restricted by HLA-C and specific for CMV.

The chain links TRBV7-8 to TRBJ2-5; 8 bases map to TRBD1. Sequenced material: cultured PBMCs, taken from culture after CMV antigen stimulation. The sequence came from a human donor in good health (CMV status not recorded). Some clones in this sample may be carry-over from other donors' samples. The CDR3 nucleotides are TGTGCCAGCAGCTTAGAGACAGGGGAAGTTTTTGGTGCGGAGACCCAGTACTTC. Translating gives CASSLETGEVFGAETQYF.